This T cell receptor (beta chain) was sequenced for a study of T-cell reconstitution after alpha-beta-depleted transplantation in children. Findings and caveats of the study: Among T cells one year after transplant, newly produced cells accounted for most counts and diversity. Surviving recipient T cells and thymic progenitors underlay high day-60 TCRbeta diversity in some patients.

In germline, CDR1 is DFQATT, CDR2 SNEGSKA (reference sequence). V lost 5 bases, J lost 7 bases, and 6 bases stayed unmatched. The CDR3 totals 13 residues. Preparing the TCRbeta library involved the use of unique molecular identifiers. TCRdb re-called the PCR reads through MiXCR, storing one row per CDR3 protein. Among 700,000 to 850,000 distinct CDR3 sequences, roughly 16% were seen once, and the ten largest hold roughly 5%. With regard to this clonotype: What it recognizes is unknown.

The clonotype originates from a male patient between 5 and 17 years old who had a stem cell transplant for acute lymphoblastic leukemia, so the T cells may come from the graft donor. Sequenced material: PBMCs, mostly from graft donor cells, taken 360 days after TCRalphabeta/CD19-depleted stem cell transplant. The V gene is TRBV20-1, the J gene TRBJ1-2, with 11 nucleotides matching TRBD1. This CDR3 is CSASSGTGGGYTF. CDR3 DNA: TGCAGTGCTTCCTCAGGGACAGGGGGTGGCTACACCTTC.